The 27 T cell receptor beta chains below come from one sample, sequenced in a study. TCRdb ran MiXCR on the 5' RACE reads and lists one entry per CDR3 protein. The repertoire holds 35,000 to 50,000 distinct CDR3 sequences, with 25% to 30% as singletons. Specimen: memory CD4+ T cells sorted from a lymph node. Sample subset: memory CD4+ T cells, CD4+CD45RO+CD25-. Every receptor here comes from a female donor with breast cancer.

A remark on this clonotype: At one boundary the junction diverges from the germline segment, which might be a read error. This CDR3 reads CASREGVGYEQYF. CDR3 DNA: TGTGCCAGCCGTGAAGGGGTGGGCTACGAGCAGTACTTC. The chain couples TRBV2 to TRBJ2-7; possibly TRBD1 for D (5 bases). The germline V gene has CDR1 SNHLY and CDR2 FYNNEI. The CDR3 spans 13 residues. The full variable domain, in which reference TRBV2 and TRBJ2-7 provide the parts outside the CDR3, is EPEVTQTPSHQVTQMGQEVILRCVPISNHLYFYWYRQILGQKVEFLVSFYNNEISEKSEIFDDQFSVERPDGSNFTLKIRSTKLEDSAMYFCASREGVGYEQYFGPGTRLTVT.

This clonotype turned up a few times. The V call is TRBV6-1, the J call TRBJ1-2, with D possibly being TRBD1 (6 bases). Between the trimmed V and J ends, which lost 6 bases and 6 bases, there was a span of 20 bases. This CDR3 has 15 residues. CDR1 is MNHNS and CDR2 is SASEGT in the germline V gene. The CDR3 nucleotides are TGTGCCAGCAGGGATCGACAGGTCTACTATCATGGCTACACCTTC. Translation gives CASRDRQVYYHGYTF.

About this clonotype: One junction end does not reproduce the germline sequence, and a read error may be involved. The V gene is TRBV4-2, the J gene TRBJ2-7; D perhaps matches TRBD1 (6 bases). Germline V gene data show CDR1 as LGHNA and CDR2 as YNFKEQ. The CDR3 runs 15 residues. The CDR3 nucleotides read TGCGCCAGCAGCCAAGACGAACAGGGTAACAACGAGCAGTACTTC. Its protein is CASSQDEQGNNEQYF.

The chain recombines TRBV25-1 with TRBJ1-4; the D is unclear. CDR1 and CDR2 from the germline V gene are MGHDK and SYGVNS. The CDR3 spans 14 residues. Trimming took off 5 bases at V and 5 bases at J, with 12 bases between the two ends. The CDR3 DNA reads TGTGCCAGCAGTCGGGCGGGGAACAATGAAAAACTGTTTTTT. Protein product: CASSRAGNNEKLFF.

This clonotype has just a few counts. The CDR3 protein is CASSTTGTGSYEQYF. The CDR3 DNA reads as TGTGCCAGCAGTACCACCGGGACAGGCTCCTACGAGCAGTACTTC. V usage is TRBV6-5 and J usage is TRBJ2-7, with TRBD1 matching 8 bases. The CDR3 contains 15 residues. Germline V gene sequence: CDR1 MNHEY, CDR2 SVGAGI. J lost 0 bases, V lost 5 bases, and 6 bases had no gene match.

The chain is built from TRBV4-2 and TRBJ1-2; tentatively, D is TRBD1 (5 bases). The CDR3 has 17 amino acids. The germline gives CDR1 LGHNA, CDR2 YNFKEQ. Trimming shortened V by 0 bases and J by 4 bases, and 18 bases separated the two germline ends. Here the CDR3 DNA reads TGTGCCAGCAGCCAAGATCGGTTGCAGCCCGGGGCCTATGGCTACACCTTC. Its translation: CASSQDRLQPGAYGYTF.

This clonotype has more than one count but fewer than ten. V is TRBV20-1 and J is TRBJ2-5; D gene uncertain. V was pared by 6 bases and J by 5 bases, with 16 bases between. Germline V gene data show CDR1 as DFQATT and CDR2 as SNEGSKA (reference sequence). The CDR3 has 13 amino acids. The DNA of the CDR3 is TGCAGTGCCCGGAACTGGGGTGAGGAGACCCAGTACTTC. This codes for CSARNWGEETQYF.

In its sample, this clonotype was seen a few times. DNA of the CDR3: TGTGCCAGCAGTTACTCCCGACTAGCGGGAGAGGGCGAGCAGTACTTC. Its translation is CASSYSRLAGEGEQYF. The rearrangement joins TRBV6-6 to TRBJ2-7; the match to TRBD2 covers 12 bases. J gave up 6 bases and V 0 bases, and 6 bases lay outside the gene matches. The germline gives CDR1 MNHNY, CDR2 SVGAGI (reference sequence). The CDR3 contains 16 residues.

In DNA form, the CDR3 reads TGTGCCATCAGTGAATTGGGACAGAACGAGCAGTACTTC. It is translated as CAISELGQNEQYF. This chain connects TRBV10-3 to TRBJ2-7, with 7 bases fitting TRBD1. The CDR3 extends over 13 amino acids. Losses at the gene ends were 3 bases for V and 5 bases for J; bases not matched to a gene: 4. The germline V gene encodes CDR1 ENHRY and CDR2 SYGVKD.

The chain employs TRBV7-9 and TRBJ1-4, with D hard to call. V was shortened by 5 bases and J by 6 bases, with 16 bases between the two germline ends. The CDR3 has 15 residues. Germline CDR1 is SEHNR and CDR2 is FQNEAQ (reference sequence). The DNA of the CDR3 is TGTGCCAGCAGCCCCGACTTACTGTCGGATGAAAAACTGTTTTTT. It yields the protein CASSPDLLSDEKLFF.

This chain connects TRBV29-1 to TRBJ2-5, with D possibly called TRBD1 or TRBD2 (5 bases each). The germline V and J ends were trimmed by 6 bases and 0 bases, with 8 bases remaining between them. This CDR3 is built from 12 residues. Germline assignment: CDR1 SQVTM and CDR2 ANQGSEA. Here the CDR3 DNA reads TGCAGCGTGGGACGGGACCAAGAGACCCAGTACTTC. Translation gives CSVGRDQETQYF. The complete variable domain, with remaining parts taken from reference TRBV29-1 and TRBJ2-5, reads SAVISQKPSRDICQRGTSLTIQCQVDSQVTMMFWYRQQPGQSLTLIATANQGSEATYESGFVIDKFPISRPNLTFSTLTVSNMSPEDSSIYLCSVGRDQETQYFGPGTRLLVL.

The table lists this clonotype with a few counts. The chain carries TRBV11-1 and TRBJ2-3; 13 bases align to TRBD2. Germline V lookup: CDR1 SGHAT, CDR2 FQDESV (reference sequence). Unmatched junction bases numbered 4, after V lost 5 bases and J lost 2 bases. The CDR3 is 16 amino acids. CDR3 amino acids: CASSRTSGRSTDTQYF. The CDR3 coding sequence is TGTGCCAGCAGCCGGACTAGCGGGAGATCCACAGATACGCAGTATTTT.

This clonotype came up once. The V gene is TRBV12-3 or TRBV12-4, the J gene TRBJ2-3; 8 bases line up with TRBD1. The CDR3 extends over 19 amino acids. V dropped 2 bases and J dropped 1; count of bases not matched to a gene: 14. CDR3 loop: CASSLRGRGRDWGTDTQYF. CDR3 bases: TGTGCCAGCAGTTTACGAGGCAGGGGGCGTGATTGGGGCACAGATACGCAGTATTTT.

This chain uses TRBV12-3 or TRBV12-4 with TRBJ2-2; 8 bases line up with TRBD1. CDR3 length: 15 residues. J was trimmed by 5 bases and V by 3 bases; bases with no gene match: 5. DNA of the CDR3: TGTGCCAGCAGTTTTGACAGGGGAAGTACCGGGGAGCTGTTTTTT. Protein: CASSFDRGSTGELFF.

This chain joins TRBV20-1 and TRBJ2-5; the match to TRBD2 covers 14 bases. This CDR3 spans 18 amino acids. With 3 bases clipped from V and 5 bases from J, the junction kept 14 bases outside the gene matches. Looked up from germline, CDR1 is DFQATT and CDR2 is SNEGSKA (reference sequence). The CDR3 region has the DNA TGCAGTGCTAGTTGGAGACTAGCGGGAGGGGAACGGGTTGAGACCCAGTACTTC. This translates into CSASWRLAGGERVETQYF.

The CDR3 is CASSQDPHGQGTNEQYF. DNA for the CDR3: TGTGCCAGCAGCCAAGATCCCCACGGACAGGGGACGAACGAGCAGTACTTC. The chain has TRBV4-2 and TRBJ2-7, with TRBD1 identical over 9 bases. Germline V gives CDR1 LGHNA, CDR2 YNFKEQ. The V and J ends lost 0 bases and 5 bases, in that order; junction bases with no gene match: 11. The CDR3 runs to 17 residues.

In this sample, this clonotype turned up a few times. The rearrangement links TRBV6-1 to TRBJ1-6; no clear D gene. The V end was cut by 4 bases, the J end by 2 bases, with 6 bases between. The CDR3 runs to 14 residues. Germline values: CDR1 MNHNS, CDR2 SASEGT. The CDR3 coding sequence is TGTGCCAGCAGTGTGGAGACCTATAATTCACCCCTCCACTTT. Encoded protein: CASSVETYNSPLHF.

This clonotype turned up a few times. J is TRBJ2-1 and V is TRBV27; D might be TRBD1 or TRBD2, each matching 5 bases. CDR3 size: 15 residues. V lost 7 bases to trimming and J lost 6 bases, with 19 bases between them. Per the germline V gene, CDR1 is MNHEY and CDR2 is SMNVEV (reference sequence). CDR3: CASTHGEGNSNEQFF. The CDR3, as DNA: TGTGCCAGCACCCACGGTGAGGGGAATTCCAATGAGCAGTTCTTC.

The gene calls are TRBV9 and TRBJ2-6; unclear D gene. Trimming removed 3 bases from V and 2 bases from J, with 12 bases in between. CDR3 length: 16 residues. Germline CDR1 is SGDLS and CDR2 is YYNGEE. CDR3 region: CASSALQIPGANVLTF. The CDR3, as DNA: TGTGCCAGCAGCGCATTACAGATCCCTGGGGCCAACGTCCTGACTTTC.

This clonotype was recorded at least ten times. The chain is built from TRBV7-2 and TRBJ2-1, with D hard to call. V was shortened by 5 bases and J by 9 bases, with 17 bases between the two germline ends. The CDR3 contains 14 residues. Germline V CDR1 and CDR2: SGHTA, FQGNSA. The DNA of the CDR3 is TGTGCCAGCAGCCTGAGCATAGAGGTGGGTGAGCAGTTCTTC. The encoded protein is CASSLSIEVGEQFF.

The chain employs TRBV5-1 and TRBJ2-1, with D possibly matching TRBD2 (5 bases). V lost 1 base and J lost 10, with 12 bases in between. The length of the CDR3 is 13 residues. Germline-derived CDR1 and CDR2 are SGHRS and YFSETQ. Here the CDR3 reads CASSLLANEEQFF. The DNA of the CDR3 is TGCGCCAGCAGCTTGCTAGCAAATGAGGAGCAGTTCTTC.

This clonotype was seen only a few times. This chain links TRBV15 with TRBJ2-3; either TRBD1 or TRBD2 may supply D (5 bases each). CDR3 length: 18 amino acids. Deletions cut 0 bases from V and 5 bases from J, with 21 bases between. Germline loops: CDR1 LNHNV, CDR2 YYDKDF (reference sequence). The CDR3 DNA reads as TGTGCCACCAGCAGAGATCAGAGGGGAGTTTCGGGTCAAGATACGCAGTATTTT. The encoded protein is CATSRDQRGVSGQDTQYF.

The chain has TRBV5-1 and TRBJ2-3; 7 bases fit TRBD2. Germline trimming cut 4 bases from V and 10 bases from J; bases unmatched to any gene: 18. Germline V gene data show CDR1 as SGHRS and CDR2 as YFSETQ. This CDR3 comprises 16 residues. CDR3 sequence: CASSPEGLTEPWSQYF. The DNA of the CDR3 is TGCGCCAGCAGCCCGGAGGGACTAACCGAACCCTGGTCGCAGTATTTT.

Concerning this clonotype: Sequence at one end of the junction differs from germline and may be a read error. This chain connects TRBV7-8 to TRBJ2-7; a possible D gene is TRBD1 (5 bases). This CDR3 has 16 residues. Looked up from germline, CDR1 is SGHVS and CDR2 is FQNEAQ. The CDR3 protein is CACSFGTRQLTYEQYF. The CDR3 DNA follows: TGTGCCTGCAGCTTCGGCACCCGACAGTTAACCTACGAGCAGTACTTC.

This clonotype was picked up a small number of times. The rearrangement links TRBV7-9 to TRBJ2-4; 9 nucleotides line up with TRBD1. The V gene's germline CDR1 is SEHNR and CDR2 FQNEAQ (reference sequence). The CDR3 runs to 15 residues. V was pared by 5 bases and J by 0 bases, with 2 bases of the junction left unmatched. CDR3 loop: CASSEGQGAKNIQYF. The CDR3 DNA follows: TGTGCCAGCAGCGAGGGACAGGGAGCCAAAAACATTCAGTACTTC.

The genes are TRBV4-2 and TRBJ2-6; D may be TRBD1 (6 bases). V lost 4 bases and J lost 2, with 15 bases in between. CDR1 and CDR2 from the germline V gene are LGHNA and YNFKEQ. CDR3 length equals 17 residues. CDR3 loop: CASSPGTKSTGANVLTF. As DNA, the CDR3 is TGTGCCAGCAGCCCTGGGACAAAATCTACTGGGGCCAACGTCCTGACTTTC.

This chain uses TRBV5-4 with TRBJ1-2; D gene uncertain. This CDR3 is built from 13 residues. V lost 6 bases, J lost 7 bases, and 16 bases lay in between. The germline CDR1 and CDR2 sequences are SGHNT and YYREEE (reference sequence). This CDR3 reads CASTVPGKSGYTF. CDR3 in DNA: TGTGCCAGCACCGTACCGGGGAAGAGTGGCTACACCTTC.